The entry below gives a single TCR beta chain sequence along with its context. Here the CDR3 omits its conserved ending phenylalanine or tryptophan, so a read error is the likely source. The entry originates in a study of tumor-infiltrating lymphocytes in primary liver carcinoma. Co-extraction yielded RNA and DNA from around 20-30 mg of unsorted bulk tissue. Infection with HBV was chronic in patients; they were treatment-naive. A constant-region primer served to make TCR beta cDNA from roughly 540 ng total RNA. Researchers made the TCR beta libraries by running three nested multiplex PCR rounds with slightly modified ARM-PCR. TRBV1-TRBV30 forward and Cbeta reverse primers drove the first two roughly 10-cycle rounds. Via MiXCR, TCRdb re-called the multiplex PCR reads, giving one row per CDR3 protein. The data hold some 120,000 distinct CDR3 sequences, with 55% to 75% observed a single time. Germline-derived CDR1 and CDR2 are SGHAT and FQNNGV. The CDR3 length is 13 residues.

The sample consisted of liver tumor tissue from sampling region 1. Subset indicated: tumor region T1, superior pole. This TCR derives from a woman aged 60 to 75 with primary liver carcinoma and hepatitis B virus infection. This chain uses TRBV11-2 with TRBJ2-1; unclear D gene. The CDR3 reads CATSLLQSNEQFL. CDR3 DNA sequence: TGTGCCACCAGCTTATTGCAGAGCAACGAGCAGTTCTTA.